This is a list of T cell receptor beta chains from one sample in a study of technical replicates of blood from several donors. Here immunoSEQ multiplex PCR was the method, and the copy in TCRdb shows in-frame clones only, minus some. This sample has about 75,000 clones, with 95% to 98% found just once. The sequenced sample was T cells isolated from PBMCs. All receptors derive from a human donor in good health. The conserved cysteine and the conserved F or W are not part of the CDR3 here. Fields, in order: CDR3 protein, J gene, D gene, V gene. D genes are given only for firm matches.

CDR3 protein: ASSQEQGVTQY; J gene: TRBJ2-3; D gene: NA; V gene: TRBV4-1
CDR3 protein: ASSSGIRVNTGELF; J gene: TRBJ2-2; D gene: NA; V gene: TRBV5-1
CDR3 protein: ASSHLRGQGTSTEAF; J gene: TRBJ1-1; D gene: TRBD1; V gene: TRBV4-2
CDR3 protein: ASSDLASSEQF; J gene: TRBJ2-1; D gene: NA; V gene: TRBV10-2
CDR3 protein: ASQGLDAAEQF; J gene: TRBJ2-1; D gene: TRBD2; V gene: TRBV19
CDR3 protein: AISGLDRDTEAF; J gene: TRBJ1-1; D gene: NA; V gene: TRBV10-3
CDR3 protein: ASSFLAGPSTDTQY; J gene: TRBJ2-3; D gene: TRBD2; V gene: TRBV27
CDR3 protein: ASSNRVPTDTQY; J gene: TRBJ2-3; D gene: NA; V gene: TRBV6-5
CDR3 protein: ASSPRGRGETQY; J gene: TRBJ2-5; D gene: NA; V gene: TRBV7-2
CDR3 protein: ASSLPAGTGSYNEQF; J gene: TRBJ2-1; D gene: NA; V gene: TRBV4-1
CDR3 protein: ASREVGEGQF; J gene: TRBJ2-1; D gene: TRBD2; V gene: TRBV27
CDR3 protein: ASSVVGGTDTQY; J gene: TRBJ2-3; D gene: NA; V gene: TRBV9
CDR3 protein: ASSPVTGDHEQY; J gene: TRBJ2-7; D gene: TRBD1; V gene: TRBV18
CDR3 protein: AWSGLAGPLEMQF; J gene: TRBJ2-1; D gene: TRBD2; V gene: TRBV30
CDR3 protein: ASSTLESGTSGSYEQY; J gene: TRBJ2-7; D gene: TRBD2; V gene: TRBV11-2
CDR3 protein: ASSTQDTDTQY; J gene: TRBJ2-3; D gene: NA; V gene: TRBV18
CDR3 protein: ASTVTGVYNEQF; J gene: TRBJ2-1; D gene: TRBD1; V gene: TRBV2
CDR3 protein: ASSSHQDSPSVNQPQH; J gene: TRBJ1-5; D gene: NA; V gene: TRBV2
CDR3 protein: ASSLSGVGTGELF; J gene: TRBJ2-2; D gene: NA; V gene: TRBV7-3
CDR3 protein: ASSASQGTGELF; J gene: TRBJ2-2; D gene: NA; V gene: TRBV6-4
CDR3 protein: ASRLTGQNYGYT; J gene: TRBJ1-2; D gene: TRBD1; V gene: TRBV14
CDR3 protein: ASSLSRTGAYEAF; J gene: TRBJ1-1; D gene: TRBD1; V gene: TRBV5-1
CDR3 protein: ASSLGGTSFYEQY; J gene: TRBJ2-7; D gene: NA; V gene: TRBV27
CDR3 protein: AWSPPRDRSHNSPLH; J gene: TRBJ1-6; D gene: TRBD1; V gene: TRBV30
CDR3 protein: ATSRDSGGAETQY; J gene: TRBJ2-5; D gene: NA; V gene: TRBV15
CDR3 protein: ASSLTGLAVGNEQF; J gene: TRBJ2-1; D gene: TRBD2; V gene: TRBV7-9
CDR3 protein: SASWPDTQY; J gene: TRBJ2-3; D gene: NA; V gene: TRBV20-1
CDR3 protein: SGQARETQY; J gene: TRBJ2-5; D gene: TRBD1; V gene: TRBV20-1
CDR3 protein: ASIRGTSGGAYEQY; J gene: TRBJ2-7; D gene: TRBD2; V gene: TRBV6-6
CDR3 protein: ASSQGDRDGYT; J gene: TRBJ1-2; D gene: TRBD1; V gene: TRBV4-1
CDR3 protein: SVVGEDGYT; J gene: TRBJ1-2; D gene: NA; V gene: TRBV29-1
CDR3 protein: AWSVSGDRDTSLH; J gene: TRBJ1-6; D gene: TRBD1; V gene: TRBV30
CDR3 protein: ASDVRRQATTEAF; J gene: TRBJ1-1; D gene: NA; V gene: TRBV27
CDR3 protein: ASSQTVYEQY; J gene: TRBJ2-7; D gene: NA; V gene: TRBV2
CDR3 protein: ASSLPGDTMKQF; J gene: TRBJ2-1; D gene: NA; V gene: TRBV11-3
CDR3 protein: ASSRQAQGTGELF; J gene: TRBJ2-2; D gene: NA; V gene: TRBV4-1
CDR3 protein: ASSLVSGGWGAF; J gene: TRBJ1-1; D gene: TRBD1; V gene: TRBV28
CDR3 protein: ARQQGAGSPLH; J gene: TRBJ1-6; D gene: TRBD1; V gene: TRBV30
CDR3 protein: ASSFTRDTDTQY; J gene: TRBJ2-3; D gene: NA; V gene: TRBV4-1
CDR3 protein: ASIGRTLFQDTEAF; J gene: TRBJ1-1; D gene: NA; V gene: TRBV28
CDR3 protein: ASSFGRGNSPLH; J gene: TRBJ1-6; D gene: NA; V gene: TRBV5-1
CDR3 protein: ASHRFANTGELF; J gene: TRBJ2-2; D gene: NA; V gene: TRBV19
CDR3 protein: ASSLEGGTGGANVLT; J gene: TRBJ2-6; D gene: NA; V gene: TRBV11-1
CDR3 protein: ASSIGIQETQY; J gene: TRBJ2-5; D gene: NA; V gene: TRBV11-3
CDR3 protein: ASSSRALTSADYNEQF; J gene: TRBJ2-1; D gene: TRBD2; V gene: TRBV27
CDR3 protein: ASSKRDTEAF; J gene: TRBJ1-1; D gene: NA; V gene: TRBV28
CDR3 protein: ASSLDTTPEELF; J gene: TRBJ2-2; D gene: NA; V gene: TRBV7-9
CDR3 protein: ASSPKSIFSGRGYGYT; J gene: TRBJ1-2; D gene: NA; V gene: TRBV27
CDR3 protein: ASSQDEAALYGYT; J gene: TRBJ1-2; D gene: NA; V gene: TRBV4-1
CDR3 protein: ASTSDRVISPLH; J gene: TRBJ1-6; D gene: TRBD1; V gene: TRBV27